The rows below give T cell receptor beta chains drawn from one sample of a study of OX40 agonist ivuxolimab in advanced cancers. Clones were read by immunoSEQ multiplex PCR, and TCRdb kept only the in-frame ones, dropping some. The table includes 55,000 to 70,000 clones, 80% to 85% detected once. The sequenced sample was CD4+ or CD8+ T cells sorted from blood, obtained in a trial of the OX40 agonist ivuxolimab. These receptors were obtained from an adult with an advanced solid tumor such as melanoma, head and neck, liver or kidney cancer. CDR3s include the opening cysteine and the closing phenylalanine or tryptophan. D genes are given only for firm matches. The size field is filled for only some rows; it gives once, few, many or a size class.

V	D	J	size	DNA	CDR3
TRBV6-5	-	TRBJ1-4	medium-sized	TGTGCCAGCAGGGACGGGAGGAACGAAAAACTGTTTTTT	CASRDGRNEKLFF
TRBV7-3	TRBD1	TRBJ2-5	-	TGTGCCAGCAGCTTGGGGGGACAGGGTCTGGAGACCCAGTACTTC	CASSLGGQGLETQYF
TRBV7-9	TRBD1	TRBJ2-3	-	TGTGCCAGCAGCTTCCCTACAGGGGAAGGGACAGATACGCAGTATTTT	CASSFPTGEGTDTQYF
TRBV4-2	-	TRBJ1-4	-	TGTGCCAGCAGCCAAGGGATGGCTAATGAAAAACTGTTTTTT	CASSQGMANEKLFF
TRBV30	-	TRBJ1-1	few	TGTGCCTGGAGTGTAACCAGGGGAGCTTTCTTT	CAWSVTRGAFF
TRBV5-1	-	TRBJ2-2	-	TGCGCCAGCTCGCCAGGGGGGGCCGACACCGGGGAGCTGTTTTTT	CASSPGGADTGELFF
TRBV7-9	-	TRBJ1-1	-	TGTGCCAGCAGTACGGAGGCCACTGAAGCTTTCTTT	CASSTEATEAFF
TRBV14	TRBD1	TRBJ2-5	-	TGTGCCAGCAGCCCAGGACAGGGGGCGAGGGAGACCCAGTACTTC	CASSPGQGARETQYF
TRBV11-3	-	TRBJ2-1	-	TGTGCCAGCAGTTCCATGGGGGAGCAGTTCTTC	CASSSMGEQFF
TRBV6-1	-	TRBJ1-6	-	TGTGCCAGCACCCCAGGGACGGCTTATAATTCACCCCTCCACTTT	CASTPGTAYNSPLHF
TRBV11-2	TRBD1	TRBJ1-4	-	TGTGCCAGCAGCTTAGTAGGGACAGGGGGTGAAAAACTGTTTTTT	CASSLVGTGGEKLFF
TRBV30	-	TRBJ1-3	-	TGTGCCTGGGGTGGGAGGGTTGGAAACACCATATATTTT	CAWGGRVGNTIYF
TRBV10-3	-	TRBJ2-7	-	TGTGCCATCAGTGATACGAACAGGGCTTCCTGGGAGCAGTACTTC	CAISDTNRASWEQYF
TRBV4-2	TRBD2	TRBJ2-1	-	TGTGCCAGCAGCCAACTAGCGGGGGGCGGTGAGCAGTTCTTC	CASSQLAGGGEQFF
TRBV28	-	TRBJ1-2	-	TGTGCCAGCAGTTCCGGGACGGGCCTCGACTATGGCTACACCTTC	CASSSGTGLDYGYTF
TRBV6-6	-	TRBJ1-1	-	TGTGCCAGCAGAAGAGGAGTAGAGAACACTGAAGCTTTCTTT	CASRRGVENTEAFF
TRBV28	-	TRBJ1-4	-	TGTGCCAGCAGCGGGTTCGATGCAACTAATGAAAAACTGTTTTTT	CASSGFDATNEKLFF
TRBV30	TRBD1	TRBJ2-7	once	TGTGCCTGGGACAGGGACTACGAGCAGTACTTC	CAWDRDYEQYF
TRBV7-2	-	TRBJ2-5	-	TGTGCCAGCAGCCGCAGGTGGGAAGAGACCCAGTACTTC	CASSRRWEETQYF
TRBV5-1	TRBD2	TRBJ2-3	few	TGCGCCAGCAGCTTGGAAACTAGCGTAAGCACAGATACGCAGTATTTT	CASSLETSVSTDTQYF
TRBV7-2	-	TRBJ1-1	-	TGTGCCAGCAGGTGGGCATGGGACACTGAAGCTTTCTTT	CASRWAWDTEAFF
TRBV29-1	TRBD1	TRBJ1-2	once	TGCAGCGTGCGGGACAGGGGGAACTATGGCTACACCTTC	CSVRDRGNYGYTF
TRBV29-1	-	TRBJ1-4	-	TGCAGCGTTGAAGCCGACAGTAATGAAAAACTGTTTTTT	CSVEADSNEKLFF
TRBV7-9	-	TRBJ2-7	-	TGTGCCAGCCATGTCATAGGGGAATACGAGCAGTACTTC	CASHVIGEYEQYF
TRBV5-1	-	TRBJ2-1	once	TGCGCCAGCAGCTTGACAAAAACAGGGAGCTCCTACAATGAGCAGTTCTTC	CASSLTKTGSSYNEQFF